This T cell receptor (beta chain) was sequenced in a study of blood T cell repertoires in COVID-19. In the study's own analysis: Amplified reference gene primers provided the basis for estimating nucleated cell counts. Sequenced by immunoSEQ multiplex PCR; TCRdb stores in-frame clones only, minus some. D and trimming were read from the DNA, whereas the V and J calls and clone size are those reported in that table. The table records under 200,000 clones, around 89% of them present only once. V shed 5 bases and J 4 bases; nucleotides not matched to a gene: 9. The CDR3 contains 16 residues. CDR1 and CDR2 from the germline V gene are KGHDR and SFDVKD.

The material sequenced was PBMCs or T cells enriched from blood (not recorded which). The chain is built from TRBV24-1 and TRBJ2-5; TRBD2 aligns across 10 bases. The sequence was collected from a woman between 45 and 65 years old who had recovered from COVID-19. This chain's CDR3 is CATSGERGGLRETQYF. CDR3 in DNA: TGTGCCACCAGTGGGGAGCGGGGGGGCCTGAGAGAGACCCAGTACTTC.